This is a list of T cell receptor beta chains from one sample in a study of cytomegalovirus exposure and HLA in healthy donors. This table comes from immunoSEQ multiplex PCR, and its TCRdb copy is limited to in-frame clones, with some not included. This sample has roughly 110,000 clones, with 88% found just once. Specimen: PBMCs. The source of these receptors is a woman aged 18-29 years in good health and CMV-seropositive. The CDR3 runs from the conserved cysteine through the conserved F or W. D genes are given only for firm matches. Clone size is shown for a subset of rows, as once, few, many or a class of expanded clone.

abundance,len,j_gene,v_gene,d_gene,CDR3nt,CDR3aa
once,15,TRBJ2-2,TRBV18,TRBD1,TGTGCCAGCTCCGCCGGGACAGGGAACACCGGGGAGCTGTTTTTT,CASSAGTGNTGELFF
.,17,TRBJ2-2,TRBV28,TRBD2,TGTGCCAGCAGCACACTAGCGGGGGGGATGAACACCGGGGAGCTGTTTTTT,CASSTLAGGMNTGELFF
.,16,TRBJ2-7,TRBV14,.,TGTGCCAGCAGCCAAGATTACGACACTAGCTCCTACGAGCAGTACTTC,CASSQDYDTSSYEQYF
.,13,TRBJ1-4,TRBV28,.,TGTGCCACTCGTGTCCGAGGAAATGAAAAACTGTTTTTT,CATRVRGNEKLFF
.,13,TRBJ2-3,TRBV6-5,.,TGTGCCAGCAGTTTCGGGGGTGCAGATACGCAGTATTTT,CASSFGGADTQYF
.,16,TRBJ1-5,TRBV19,TRBD1,TGTGCCAGTAGTATAGGGGGTGGACAGGGCTCTCAGCCCCAGCATTTT,CASSIGGGQGSQPQHF
once,16,TRBJ2-1,TRBV15,TRBD1,TGTGCCACCAGCAACGACAGGGACAACCCAACCCATGAGCAGTTCTTC,CATSNDRDNPTHEQFF
.,17,TRBJ1-1,TRBV25-1,.,TGTGCCAGCAGTGAACAGCGGATAGGCAGAGCCAACACTGAAGCTTTCTTT,CASSEQRIGRANTEAFF
.,15,TRBJ1-2,TRBV7-9,.,TGTGCCAGCAGCTTAGGGGGAGGGCTAGGCTATGGCTACACCTTC,CASSLGGGLGYGYTF
.,16,TRBJ1-1,TRBV27,.,TGTGCCAGCAGCCGTACAGGCCCCCGTATCCGGACTGAAGCTTTCTTT,CASSRTGPRIRTEAFF
.,13,TRBJ1-2,TRBV7-9,TRBD1,TGTGCCAGCAGCTCAGGGGGTCGACGTGGCTACACCTTC,CASSSGGRRGYTF
.,16,TRBJ2-5,TRBV4-3,TRBD2,TGCGCCAGCAGCCAAGTAGTAGCGGGGGGCAGGGAGACCCAGTACTTC,CASSQVVAGGRETQYF
.,16,TRBJ2-3,TRBV7-8,.,TGTGCCAGCAGGGCCAGGGGACCTACTAGCACAGATACGCAGTATTTT,CASRARGPTSTDTQYF
.,13,TRBJ2-5,TRBV19,TRBD1,TGTGCCAGCTCAGGGGGCTGGGAAGAGACCCAGTACTTC,CASSGGWEETQYF
once,16,TRBJ2-3,TRBV19,TRBD2,TGTGCCAGTAGTACCGAAACAGGCCCGGGAGGAGATACGCAGTATTTT,CASSTETGPGGDTQYF
.,17,TRBJ2-5,TRBV9,.,TGTGCCAGCAGCGTAGGTAGTACAGGGATGTACCAAGAGACCCAGTACTTC,CASSVGSTGMYQETQYF
.,20,TRBJ2-4,TRBV18,TRBD2,TGTGCCAGCTCACCACCGAGTAGACTAGCGGGACCTATAGCCAAAAACATTCAGTACTTC,CASSPPSRLAGPIAKNIQYF
.,16,TRBJ2-5,TRBV5-1,TRBD2,TGCGCCAGCAGCTTGGTGCTAGCGGGTGGCCTGGAGACCCAGTACTTC,CASSLVLAGGLETQYF
.,14,TRBJ2-1,TRBV4-1,TRBD1,TGCGCCAGCAGCCCGTGGGACAGGGGAAATGAGCAGTTCTTC,CASSPWDRGNEQFF
once,14,TRBJ1-4,TRBV9,TRBD1,TGTGCCAGCAGTTTAAGGGACAGGGGAGAAAAACTGTTTTTT,CASSLRDRGEKLFF
.,17,TRBJ2-7,TRBV11-2,TRBD1,TGTGCCAGCAGCTTAGGGGGGGGACAGGGCGTCTCCTACGAGCAGTACTTC,CASSLGGGQGVSYEQYF
once,16,TRBJ2-3,TRBV6-6,TRBD2,TGTGCCAGCAGCAAAGGGACTAGCGGGGGTATAGATACGCAGTATTTT,CASSKGTSGGIDTQYF
.,17,TRBJ2-3,TRBV5-6,TRBD2,TGTGCCAGCAGCTTGGCCGTAGCGGGGGGCAGCACAGATACGCAGTATTTT,CASSLAVAGGSTDTQYF
.,12,TRBJ1-2,TRBV28,.,TGTGCCAGCAGGCCGGGGGGGTATGGCTACACCTTC,CASRPGGYGYTF
.,16,TRBJ1-1,TRBV27,TRBD1,TGTGCCAGCTCCTCCTTTGAGGGACAGCGGAACACTGAAGCTTTCTTT,CASSSFEGQRNTEAFF
.,14,TRBJ1-5,TRBV27,TRBD1,TGTGCCAGCAGTTCGGACAGGGGCAATCAGCCCCAGCATTTT,CASSSDRGNQPQHF
.,14,TRBJ1-2,TRBV27,TRBD1,TGTGCCAGCAGTTTCCGGGGACAGGGTGATGGCTACACCTTC,CASSFRGQGDGYTF
.,13,TRBJ2-1,TRBV19,.,TGTGCCAGCTCCCCTGAGTCCTACAATGAGCAGTTCTTC,CASSPESYNEQFF
.,13,TRBJ1-4,TRBV29-1,.,TGCAGCGTGGCCCTTGGAACTAATGAAAAACTGTTTTTT,CSVALGTNEKLFF
.,20,TRBJ1-3,TRBV4-2,TRBD1,TGTGCCAGCAGCCAAGTTCCGGGACAGATCCCTACCTTCTCTGGAAACACCATATATTTT,CASSQVPGQIPTFSGNTIYF
.,15,TRBJ2-7,TRBV19,.,TGTGCCAGTAGTACTCAGCACAGTCTCTCCTACGAGCAGTACTTC,CASSTQHSLSYEQYF
.,13,TRBJ2-7,TRBV28,.,TGTGCCAGCAGTTTGGGGCCCTCCTACGAGCAGTACTTC,CASSLGPSYEQYF
.,11,TRBJ2-1,TRBV6-5,.,TGTGCCAGCATTTCAGACAATGAGCAGTTCTTC,CASISDNEQFF
.,13,TRBJ2-1,TRBV28,.,TGTGCCAGCAGTTTTGGAGTGGACAATGAGCAGTTCTTC,CASSFGVDNEQFF
.,12,TRBJ1-1,TRBV2,.,TGTGCCAGGCAGGGAGGGGGCACTGAAGCTTTCTTT,CARQGGGTEAFF
once,14,TRBJ1-4,TRBV5-4,.,TGTGCCAGCAGCTTAAAAGGGGGTGGGGAAAAACTGTTTTTT,CASSLKGGGEKLFF
.,15,TRBJ2-7,TRBV5-4,TRBD1,TGTGCCAGCATGGACAGGGGGGGACAGACCTACGAGCAGTACTTC,CASMDRGGQTYEQYF
.,13,TRBJ2-7,TRBV6-5,TRBD2,TGTGCCAGCAGGAGGACTAGCGAATACGAGCAGTACTTC,CASRRTSEYEQYF
.,14,TRBJ2-5,TRBV7-2,.,TGTGCCAGCAGCTCCCCCCCCGGAGGAGAGACCCAGTACTTC,CASSSPPGGETQYF
.,14,TRBJ1-5,TRBV2,.,TGTGCCAGCAGTGGCGGGCAGGGCAATCAGCCCCAGCATTTT,CASSGGQGNQPQHF
.,15,TRBJ2-6,TRBV28,TRBD1,TGTGCCAGCAGTTGGACAGGGGCTGGGGCCAACGTCCTGACTTTC,CASSWTGAGANVLTF
.,15,TRBJ2-7,TRBV4-1,TRBD1,TGCGCCAGCAGCAAGAGACCCGTAACAGGGGACGAGCAGTACTTC,CASSKRPVTGDEQYF
.,14,TRBJ1-6,TRBV7-9,.,TGTGCCAGCAGCTTAGTCGGGTACAATTCACCCCTCCACTTT,CASSLVGYNSPLHF
.,13,TRBJ1-1,TRBV28,.,TGTGCCAGCAGTCCCAGGGGCAAGACTGAAGCTTTCTTT,CASSPRGKTEAFF